The 21 T cell receptor beta chains below were found in one sample sequenced in a study of cytomegalovirus exposure and HLA in healthy donors. Primers for the PCR totalled 60 Vbeta and 13 Jbeta. Clones were sequenced by immunoSEQ multiplex PCR, and TCRdb holds only the in-frame ones, with some missing. The table shows approximately 110,000 clones, with about 76% occurring only once. The sequenced material came from PBMCs. The receptors were gathered from a woman in her thirties in good health and CMV-seronegative.

This chain connects TRBV6-5 to TRBJ2-3; D uncertain. The CDR3 runs 12 residues. The V gene lost 7 bases and the J gene lost 4 bases, with 9 bases spanning the gap. Germline CDR1 is MNHEY and CDR2 is SVGAGI. CDR3 region: CASTTVSDTQYF. CDR3 DNA sequence: TGTGCCAGCACCACAGTTTCAGATACGCAGTATTTT.

This clone was seen just once. The chain employs TRBV6-4 and TRBJ2-1; D possibly corresponds to TRBD1 (5 bases). The CDR3 covers 15 residues. Germline assignment: CDR1 MRHNA and CDR2 SNTAGT. V gave up 5 bases and J gave up 0 bases, with 11 bases separating them. CDR3 nucleotide sequence: TGTGCCAGCAGTTCGGACACCAGCTCCTACAATGAGCAGTTCTTC. Protein: CASSSDTSSYNEQFF.

Note on this clone: One junction end disagrees with the germline gene, perhaps due to a read error. V is TRBV7-9 and J is TRBJ1-2; D gene ambiguous. CDR1 SEHNR and CDR2 FQNEAQ come from the germline V gene (reference sequence). CDR3 length: 16 amino acids. The CDR3 region is CSSSLGINGRSYGYTF. The CDR3 coding sequence is TGTTCCAGCAGCTTGGGGATCAATGGGAGATCCTATGGCTACACCTTC.

The chain uses TRBV25-1 and TRBJ2-6; D is perhaps TRBD2 (7 bases). The CDR3 runs to 15 residues. Trimming took 3 bases from V and 4 from J, leaving 10 bases between them. CDR1 and CDR2 from the germline V gene are MGHDK and SYGVNS. CDR3 residues: CASSDGGLGANVLTF. The CDR3 DNA is TGTGCCAGCAGTGACGGGGGGCTAGGGGCCAACGTCCTGACTTTC.

The V gene is TRBV2, the J gene TRBJ2-7; 9 bases agree with TRBD1. Germline values: CDR1 SNHLY, CDR2 FYNNEI. The V gene end was trimmed by 7 bases and the J gene end by 2 bases; junction bases not matched to a gene: 6. The CDR3 is made up of 14 amino acids. This CDR3 reads CASKGTGMPYEQYF. For the CDR3, the DNA is TGTGCCAGCAAAGGGACAGGGATGCCCTACGAGCAGTACTTC.

As concerns this clone: This sample also contains other DNA sequences that code for the same CDR3. The chain joins TRBV4-3 to TRBJ2-4; 7 positions match TRBD2. The CDR3 extends over 15 amino acids. In germline, CDR1 is LGHNA, CDR2 YSLEER. J gave up 9 bases and V 3 bases, and 11 bases lay outside the gene matches. Here the CDR3 DNA reads TGCGCCAGCAGCCACGGAGGGGCAGGGAGGGGCATTCAGTACTTC. Protein product: CASSHGGAGRGIQYF.

The V call is TRBV30, the J call TRBJ1-3; maybe TRBD1 (5 bases). CDR3 length: 14 amino acids. Germline V CDR1 and CDR2: GTSNPN, SVGIG (reference sequence). Trimming stripped 4 bases from V and 4 bases from J, with 14 bases between. CDR3 sequence reads: CAWTGGPGGNTIYF. In DNA form, the CDR3 reads TGTGCCTGGACCGGGGGACCGGGAGGAAACACCATATATTTT.

The rearrangement joins TRBV5-1 to TRBJ2-7; 9 nucleotides match TRBD2. Germline CDR1 and CDR2: SGHRS and YFSETQ. V lost 1 base to trimming and J lost 0 bases; unmatched junction nucleotides: 5. The CDR3 totals 16 residues. CDR3 amino acids: CASSLNLAGNSYEQYF. In DNA form, the CDR3 reads TGCGCCAGCAGCTTGAATCTAGCGGGGAACTCCTACGAGCAGTACTTC.

The gene calls are TRBV4-2 and TRBJ2-3; TRBD1 aligns across 8 bases. Trimming at V came to 4 bases and at J to 4 bases, leaving 16 bases not matched to a gene. The CDR3 spans 18 residues. Germline assignment: CDR1 LGHNA and CDR2 YNFKEQ. The DNA for the CDR3 is TGTGCCAGCAGCCTCAAACCATACCCGGGACAGGTGGCAGATACGCAGTATTTT. Translating gives CASSLKPYPGQVADTQYF.

This clone was observed a single time. The chain employs TRBV30 and TRBJ1-2; tentative D call: TRBD1 (5 bases). Trimming removed 2 bases from V and 7 bases from J, with 11 bases in between. This CDR3 has 12 residues. Germline assignment: CDR1 GTSNPN and CDR2 SVGIG (reference sequence). As DNA, the CDR3 is TGTGCCTGGAGTTTCTCACAGGTTGGCTACACCTTC. This translates into CAWSFSQVGYTF.

This rearrangement joins TRBV5-1 to TRBJ2-1; 7 nucleotides agree with TRBD2. The CDR3 runs 16 residues. The junction had 6 bases not matched to a gene; V was cut back by 3 bases and J by 0 bases. In germline, CDR1 is SGHRS, CDR2 YFSETQ. CDR3 sequence (DNA): TGCGCCAGCAGCTACCTAGCGGCCAGCTCCTACAATGAGCAGTTCTTC. Encoded protein: CASSYLAASSYNEQFF.

This chain connects TRBV18 to TRBJ1-5, with D hard to call. Deletions cut 0 bases from V and 7 bases from J, with 16 bases between. The germline V gene encodes CDR1 KGHSH and CDR2 LQKENI. The CDR3 spans 16 residues. Here the CDR3 reads CASSPPGGSPGQPQHF. The DNA of the CDR3 is TGTGCCAGCTCACCACCGGGAGGCTCCCCGGGACAGCCCCAGCATTTT.

The chain uses TRBV29-1 and TRBJ2-7, with D possibly matching TRBD2 (7 bases). CDR3 size: 14 residues. Germline V gives CDR1 SQVTM, CDR2 ANQGSEA. The V end lost 5 bases, the J end lost 0 bases, and 14 bases lay between the germline ends. CDR3 region: CSVCRGGSSYEQYF. The CDR3 nucleotides are TGCAGCGTTTGTAGGGGGGGATCCTCCTACGAGCAGTACTTC.

CDR3 sequence reads: CSVDTPESPHLNYGYTF. The CDR3 nucleotides are TGCAGCGTTGATACCCCAGAATCGCCCCACCTTAACTATGGCTACACCTTC. This rearrangement joins TRBV29-1 to TRBJ1-2; D gene uncertain. Trimming removed 3 bases at V and 1 base at J, with 21 bases between. Germline CDR1 is SQVTM and CDR2 is ANQGSEA. The CDR3 has 17 amino acids.

The chain uses TRBV4-2 and TRBJ2-2; weak D call: TRBD2 (6 bases). Germline CDR1 is LGHNA and CDR2 is YNFKEQ. Trimming pared 8 bases from V and 2 bases from J, leaving 12 bases between. The CDR3 sequence is 14 residues long. The CDR3 is CASGLAPNTGELFF. CDR3 nucleotides: TGTGCCAGCGGGCTAGCGCCTAACACCGGGGAGCTGTTTTTT.

A word on this clone: A read error may account for a junction end that differs from germline. V gene TRBV7-8 combines with J gene TRBJ2-7; 14 bases map to TRBD2. The CDR3 length is 16 residues. Germline loops: CDR1 SGHVS, CDR2 FQNEAQ. CDR3 residues: CASSLRTSGGRYEQYF. As DNA, the CDR3 is TGTGCCAGCAGCTTAAGGACTAGCGGGGGGAGGTACGAACAGTACTTC.

The CDR3 DNA reads TGTGCCAGCAGCTTAGGTCATCAAGATACGCAGTATTTT. Its protein is CASSLGHQDTQYF. The chain has TRBV11-3 and TRBJ2-3; no firm D call. Trimming cost V 1 base and J 5 bases, with 7 bases left between them. Germline values: CDR1 SGHNT, CDR2 YENEEA. The CDR3 totals 13 residues.

V usage is TRBV19 and J usage is TRBJ2-3; 9 bases fit TRBD1. The ends lost 5 bases at V and 4 bases at J; junction bases unmatched: 7. Germline V gene data show CDR1 as LNHDA and CDR2 as SQIVND (reference sequence). This CDR3 comprises 15 residues. For the CDR3, the DNA is TGTGCCAGTAGTTACCCGGGACAGGGCCCAGATACGCAGTATTTT. Translated, it gives CASSYPGQGPDTQYF.

The chain joins TRBV7-8 to TRBJ1-1; unclear D gene. The V gene's germline CDR1 is SGHVS and CDR2 FQNEAQ. The CDR3 totals 10 residues. V gave up 9 bases and J gave up 1 base, with 3 bases separating them. The CDR3 region has the DNA TGTGCCAGTAAGAACACTGAAGCTTTCTTT. Its translation is CASKNTEAFF.

J is TRBJ1-5 and V is TRBV27, with D perhaps TRBD1 (5 bases). Looked up from germline, CDR1 is MNHEY and CDR2 is SMNVEV (reference sequence). The CDR3 is 15 residues long. V was trimmed by 0 bases and J by 4 bases, leaving 10 bases between them. CDR3: CASSLSGRGNQPQHF. The DNA for the CDR3 is TGTGCCAGCAGTTTATCCGGACGGGGGAATCAGCCCCAGCATTTT.

This clone has more than one count but fewer than ten. The chain uses TRBV7-2 and TRBJ1-1, with a tentative D call TRBD1 (5 bases). The CDR3 extends over 14 amino acids. Between the trimmed V and J ends, which lost 1 base and 10 bases, there was a span of 16 bases. Germline lookup yields CDR1 SGHTA and CDR2 FQGNSA. CDR3 sequence reads: CASSLGAGMGLAFF. CDR3 bases: TGTGCCAGCAGCTTAGGCGCAGGGATGGGATTAGCTTTCTTT. Full variable domain (rest looked up from reference TRBV7-2 and TRBJ1-1): GAGVSQSPSNKVTEKGKDVELRCDPISGHTALYWYRQSLGQGLEFLIYFQGNSAPDKSGLPSDRFSAERTGGSVSTLTIQRTQQEDSAVYLCASSLGAGMGLAFFGQGTRLTVV.